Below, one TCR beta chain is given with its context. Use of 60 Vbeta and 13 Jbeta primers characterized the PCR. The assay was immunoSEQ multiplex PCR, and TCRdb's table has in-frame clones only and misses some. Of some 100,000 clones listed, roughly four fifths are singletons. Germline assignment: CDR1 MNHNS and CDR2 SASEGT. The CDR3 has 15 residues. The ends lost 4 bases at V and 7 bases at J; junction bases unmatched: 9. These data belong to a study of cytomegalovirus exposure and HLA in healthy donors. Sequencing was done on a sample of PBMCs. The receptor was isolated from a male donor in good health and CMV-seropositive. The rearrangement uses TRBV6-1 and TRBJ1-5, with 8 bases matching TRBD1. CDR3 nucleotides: TGTGCCAGCAGTGCAACAGGACAGGGCATCCAGCCCCAGCATTTT. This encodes CASSATGQGIQPQHF.